This T cell receptor (beta chain) was found in a study of regulatory T cells in long-lasting Graves disease. Whole-study findings and limits: Favored usage of TRBV28, TRBJ1-2 and TRBJ2-5 was recorded in persistent disease.

Noted time point: persistent/refractory GD, antithyroid drugs over 5 years with positive TRAb. PBMC-derived RNA was used for the TCR library. Germline CDR1 and CDR2: MNHNS and SASEGT. The CDR3 extends over 13 amino acids. The V end was cut by 5 bases, the J end by 1 base, with 8 bases between. This clonotype was seen repeatedly, ten times or more. Its antigen is not known. To make TCR beta libraries, researchers used iRepertoire HTBI primers and Arm-PCR of CDR3 regions. TCRdb passed the multiplex PCR reads through MiXCR, listing each CDR3 protein once. This table holds approximately 350,000 distinct CDR3 sequences, approximately 25% found once.

Sequenced material: peripheral blood mononuclear cells (PBMCs), taken when the disease was refractory, from a patient treated with antithyroid drugs. The receptor's source is a woman between 35 and 50 years old with Graves disease. The rearrangement joins TRBV6-1 to TRBJ1-1; D not certain. The CDR3 protein is CASSRRQNTEAFF. The CDR3 DNA follows: TGTGCCAGCAGTCGACGACAGAACACTGAAGCTTTCTTT.